Listed here is a single TCR beta chain. Graft tissue processing released intraepithelial and lamina propria lymphocytes. This specimen belongs to a study of graft-versus-host responses after intestinal transplantation. Clones were sequenced by immunoSEQ multiplex PCR, and TCRdb holds only the in-frame ones, with some missing. The profile shows about 9,600 clones, about 77% of them singletons. The trim removed 6 bases at V and 8 bases at J, leaving 9 bases unmatched. Germline CDR1 is SNHLY and CDR2 is FYNNEI. The CDR3 runs 14 residues. Specimen: ileum tissue, collected 472 days after intestinal transplantation. The chain recombines TRBV2 with TRBJ2-1; TRBD1 matches at 8 bases. This clonotype originated in a human patient who received an intestinal transplant, so some T cells may come from the graft donor. The CDR3 DNA reads as TGTGCCAGCAGGGGCAGGGGGCCGTATGATGAGCAGTTCTTC. Its protein is CASRGRGPYDEQFF.